This TCR beta chain was captured by sequencing in a study of blood T cell repertoires in COVID-19 (TCRdb year 2020). Looking at the study overall: Samples covering the acute and convalescent phases of COVID-19 were provided by collaborators in the United States, Italy and Spain. The material from the prospective study consisted of cDNA or gDNA derived from T cells, B-cell-depleted T cells, or PBMCs. The dataset comprised deeply sampled blood TCRbeta repertoires from subjects exposed to, actively infected with, or recovered from COVID-19. The repertoires were released in a freely available public database intended as a resource for research on the immune response to SARS-CoV-2. Samples were obtained from the ongoing ImmuneRACE study (first 160 participants) and from over 1,000 subjects provided by 6 global collaborators. The sample metadata nearly always contained a de-identified subject ID, COVID-19 status, age in years and sex. Where available, HLA class I and class II types were taken from metadata supplied by the sample provider and were not determined by assay-based typing. What the work shows at the level of the full study, not this receptor alone: The quantity of clinical and demographic metadata differed by source and by participant and was supplied without curation.

TCRbeta CDR3 regions were amplified from genomic DNA by means of the immunoSEQ Assay, a bias-controlled multiplex PCR. The authors' pipeline ran thus. Within the assay, amplification of reference gene primers was used to estimate how many nucleated cells each sample contained. To quantify the absolute abundance of each unique TCRbeta CDR3 rearrangement, sequence reads were collapsed and filtered. For each sample, productive Simpson clonality was calculated as the square root of Simpson's diversity index across productive rearrangements. TCRdb retrieved this table from immuneACCESS and kept in-frame rearrangements only. Not all clones are present; in checked studies, unresolved V genes account for under half, and no reason is known for the remainder. The DNA gave D and trimming, while V, J and clone size come from that table. The sample records about 170,000 clones, roughly 84% of which are singletons. Approximately 10% of the sample lies in the top ten.

Taken from the germline V gene, the CDR1 and CDR2 loops are MNHEY and SVGEGT. From its cysteine to its phenylalanine, the CDR3 spans 13 amino acids. Only the CDR3 DNA is retained, 39 bases long and in frame from the first base. Trimming accounts for 4 bases at V and 5 bases at J, while the number of junction bases matched to no gene is 1. As concerns this clone: Its antigen is not yet known. Qualities for individual bases were not recorded, and no much larger clone is one base off.

Whole blood was collected in K2EDTA tubes by collaborating institutions according to the institutions' own protocols. For TCRbeta analysis, collaborators shipped samples in one of three forms: frozen whole blood, isolated PBMCs, or DNA extracted from either of those sample types. The sequencing sample was made of peripheral blood. In this chain, TRBV6-2 or TRBV6-3 is recombined with TRBJ1-5; 8 central bases correspond to TRBD1. The clonotype was recovered from a man in his 70s with active or convalescent COVID-19. CDR3 loop: CASSWTGYQPQHF. The DNA is as follows: TGTGCCAGCAGTTGGACAGGGTATCAGCCCCAGCATTTT.